This T cell receptor beta chain emerged from a study of human T cells and chemical hapten exposure. The library tagged each cDNA molecule with unique molecular identifiers. TCRdb reanalysed the RACE reads using MiXCR and keeps one entry per CDR3 protein. The sample carries 45,000 to 70,000 distinct CDR3 sequences, approximately 8.6% recorded once. The germline V and J ends were trimmed by 9 bases and 9 bases, with 17 bases remaining between them. This CDR3 comprises 13 residues. Germline values: CDR1 KGHDR, CDR2 SFDVKD. This clonotype showed up just a few times. Time point given: patch test 1, 2 weeks after DPC sensitization. Treatment described: therapeutic diphenylcyclopropenone sensitization with weekly scalp DPC.

V gene TRBV24-1 combines with J gene TRBJ2-1; no reliable D call. The sequencing here drew on whole blood, taken in connection with sensitization to the hapten diphenylcyclopropenone (DPC). This receptor was taken from a woman in her 40s with alopecia areata. Some clones in this sample may be carry-over from other donors' samples. The DNA for the CDR3 is TGTGCCACCCGCGACTGGTTTGTAAGTGAGCAGTTCTTC. The encoded protein is CATRDWFVSEQFF.